This T cell receptor beta chain was captured in a study of cytomegalovirus exposure and HLA in healthy donors (dated by TCRdb to 2017 to 2019). Regarding the research as a whole: According to an earlier analysis of a few hundred of the donors, about 170 million T cells yielded approximately 120 million unique TCR beta sequences and approximately 300 Gb of sequence data. About 320 gigabases of sequencing data and approximately 85 million unique TCR sequences were included in an early release covering roughly 600 HLA-typed donors. Of the 300 to 450 genotyped donors, around 81% fell in the genetic ancestry cluster associated with self-reported Caucasian donors. The aim of the study was to test whether cataloging public T cell receptors could identify signatures of past pathogen exposure. The T cell repertoires of 550 to 850 subjects were profiled by immunosequencing and related to cytomegalovirus serostatus. In addition to the first cohort of 666 subjects, a separate validation cohort of approximately 130 different subjects was used. To predict cytomegalovirus infection status, the study combined high-throughput TCR immunosequencing, statistical association of individual TCRs with disease status, and machine learning. In a later analysis, previously published TCR beta repertoires from several hundred donors were re-analyzed and high-resolution HLA genotyping was added so that TCR occurrence patterns could be studied. Rather than drawing on any new phenotypic data, the later analysis identified candidate immune exposures from TCR beta sequences and the way those sequences occurred across donors. In an earlier analysis of about 590 of the donors, high-throughput TCR beta sequencing was used to judge whether each TCR beta V gene segment behaved as functional or pseudogenic. Alongside the repertoire data, information on donor age, sex, ethnicity and CMV serostatus was compiled. Genome-wide SNP genotypes for about 60% of the roughly 670 donors were used in a later genetic analysis, which treated that subset as a discovery cohort. All discovery cohort repertoires had been generated using a single sequencing platform. HLA typing included class I and class II loci at four-digit resolution. The number of typed donors differed by locus: about 620-640 for A, B, C, DRB1 and DQB1; 522 for DQA1; over 600 for DPA1; and about 450 for DPB1. Four or five DR-DQ haplotypes were treated as single units for association and clustering because of strong linkage in the cohort. Across 300 to 400 genotyped donors of the cohort, an average of about 240,000 unique TCR beta nucleotide sequences per donor were sequenced, and 15% to 20% of those sequences were non-productive. Here is what the overall study found, with its caveats: A later genetic analysis reported fewer N-insertions in productive TCRs among donors in an Asian-associated ancestry cluster than the 666-donor mean. The authors suggested that the approach could potentially be extended to other disease states and immunological phenotypes. In a later analysis, HLA-associated TCR beta chains showed more clonal expansion and lower generation probabilities than non-associated chains that were equally common. An association between a missense DCLRE1C variant and V-gene and J-gene trimming of TCR beta chains was found in a later genetic analysis and replicated in an independent cohort. According to a later analysis, most CMV-associated TCR beta chains appeared to be HLA-restricted, and the HLA associations seemed to be driven largely by CMV exposure. Most TCR sequences were seen in very few donors, while some public TCRs were found in many individuals. A further reported finding was that TCR beta sequences accurately predicted the HLA-A and HLA-B alleles for most subjects in the first cohort. Correlated functional status among segregating V segments might be attributable to linkage disequilibrium, but an unknown experimental factor could not be ruled out. In vitro tests confirmed that a few of the cytomegalovirus-associated TCR beta chains recognize cytomegalovirus antigens. Several of the top co-occurrence clusters appeared to be linked to parvovirus B19, influenza, CMV and Epstein-Barr virus, according to a later analysis. Broadly in line with IMGT annotations, most TCR beta V segments showed up in productive rearrangements about 87% or about 30% of the time in an earlier analysis of several hundred of the donors. A group of highly shared sequence variants was considered likely to be a technical artifact of the sequencing pipeline. In a later analysis, TCR association rates were found to vary across HLA loci, with the most associated TCRs seen for DRB1 alleles and the fewest for HLA-C alleles. In this cohort, only TCR beta chains were sequenced, and detectable features were limited by the absence of alpha or paired-chain data. When HLA alleles, especially DR and DQ, strongly co-occurred, TCR associations were difficult to assign to individual alleles. In both the original and validation cohorts, the classifier was reported to diagnose cytomegalovirus status with high specificity and sensitivity. CMV serostatus was the only immune exposure information available for the cohort. Some IMGT-functional V segments, including TRBV6-2 and TRBV6-3, could not be told apart with the 87-base-pair reads, so those segments were excluded. At a false discovery rate of 0.05, a later analysis linked around 17,000 TCR beta sequences to specific HLA alleles. The study gave a list of about 170 TCR beta chains associated with cytomegalovirus. Roughly uniform sequencing depth across donors was assumed in presence/absence analyses, although this assumption may not hold. The earlier analysis of approximately 590 of the donors excluded roughly 16 rarely observed V segments, including chromosome 9 orphons, because counts were too low. HLA typing was unavailable for some donors at each locus, so association tests used only the typed subset.

Reading from cysteine to phenylalanine, the CDR3 counts 11 amino acids. Here the CDR3 DNA is all that survives: 33 bases in frame from base 1. V is pared back by 8 bases and J by 8 bases, with 10 bases lying between the germline termini. As encoded in the germline V gene, CDR1 is MDHEN while CDR2 is SYDVKM. In total, roughly 670 healthy bone marrow donors made up the cohort. At the time of sampling, all cohort members were nominally healthy, though unrecorded immune exposures were likely present. The donor was CMV seropositive and was included in the group of some 290 seropositive cohort members. A peripheral blood sample was provided by each donor, and peripheral blood mononuclear cells were used for TCR beta sequencing. Genomic DNA extraction from the blood cell samples was performed with the Qiagen DNeasy Blood Extraction Kit. For this clone: Its antigen is unknown. Base qualities were left out, and no much larger clone turns up one base away.

Library preparation employed the immunoSEQ multiplex PCR assay. The multiplex PCR relied on a mix of 60 forward primers for TCR Vbeta segments and 13 reverse primers for TCR Jbeta segments. The CDR3 region of rearranged TCR beta genes was amplified from genomic DNA by a multiplex PCR assay. On the Illumina HiSeq System, the amplified TCR beta libraries were sequenced as 87-base-pair reads. Turning to the authors' computational methods: Across the 500 to 850 repertoires, a later analysis counted about 81 million unique TCR beta chains, roughly 11 million of which were shared by at least two donors. A nearest-neighbor algorithm error-corrected the raw reads and collapsed the reads into unique sequences, merging closely related sequences to remove PCR and sequencing errors. CDR3 sequences were aligned to IMGT reference sequences to assign V, D and J gene segments. For a sequence to be retained, at least a six-nucleotide match to both a V gene segment and a J gene segment was required. Rearrangements were called productive when the CDR3 lacked stop codons and stayed in frame with V and J; all others were non-productive. Following IMGT convention, CDR3 was defined as the stretch from the second conserved V-encoded cysteine to the conserved J-encoded phenylalanine. The earlier analysis of 587 of the donors excluded any sequence lacking an unambiguous match to a single V gene segment. An earlier analysis of just under 600 of the donors called V segments functional above 56.7% productive rearrangements and segregating when the between-donor standard deviation exceeded 5%. A statistical classification framework was built for diagnosing cytomegalovirus status from the catalog of TCR beta chain sequences. A later analysis assigned V and J genes by comparing TCR nucleotide sequences with IMGT/GENE-DB human TR gene sequences. Using the TCRdist pipeline, a later analysis assigned CDR3 sequences along with most-parsimonious VDJ recombination scenarios. In a later analysis, each TCR beta chain was defined by its CDR3 amino acid sequence together with its V-gene family, and reads lacking a unique V-gene family were excluded. A later analysis removed over 500 highly shared, low-generation-probability nucleotide sequences to deal with suspected cross-contamination and a sequencing artifact. For each public chain, a later analysis derived a clonal expansion index from normalized ranks of inferred template counts within each repertoire. A later analysis computed generation probabilities with a VDJ recombination model fitted to out-of-frame rearrangements, and checked the results against IGoR. In a later analysis, hypergeometric tests were used to score TCR-TCR, TCR-HLA and TCR-CMV co-occurrence, with a repertoire-size bias correction applied to TCR pairs. In a later analysis, false discovery rates were estimated by permuting HLA or CMV assignments 20 times. A later analysis grouped co-occurring TCRs with DBSCAN, adding TCRdist sequence similarity when clustering within HLA-allele-positive subsets. Repertoires with fewer than 30,000 or more than 120,000 public chains were left out of co-occurrence clustering, as were roughly five repertoires with anomalous nucleotide sharing. Imported from immuneACCESS, the table was reduced by TCRdb to in-frame sequences with V and J called. These copies leave out some clones; in studies compared against another copy, an unresolved V gene accounts for under half, and the cause of the remainder is not known. That table is the source of V, J and clone size, and D and trimming were worked out from the DNA. The sample data list around 100,000 clones, and approximately 81% of these were observed just once. Roughly 4% of the sample lies in the top ten.

The TCR comes from a woman between 70 and 85 years old in good health and CMV-seropositive. The sequenced sample was PBMCs. The chain joins TRBV28 to TRBJ1-3, and TRBD1 may be the D gene, going by 6 matching bases. The bases are TGTGCCAGCGGGGGCGCTGACACCATATATTTT. It specifies CASGGADTIYF. Where the CDR3 stops, the reference TRBV28 and TRBJ1-3 genes take over; the full variable domain is DVKVTQSSRYLVKRTGEKVFLECVQDMDHENMFWYRQDPGLGLRLIYFSYDVKMKEKGDIPEGYSVSREKKERFSLILESASTNQTSMYLCASGGADTIYFGEGSWLTVV.